This T cell receptor beta chain was sequenced in a study of CD8 T cells in ankylosing spondylitis. With molecular barcodes, quantitative 5'-RACE was used to make the TCR beta libraries. MiXCR, applied by TCRdb to the 5' RACE reads, yields one record per CDR3 protein. The data contain about 140,000 distinct CDR3 sequences, approximately 32% of them singletons. This CDR3 has 15 amino acids. V gave up 0 bases and J gave up 0 bases, with 7 bases separating them. Per germline, CDR1 LGHNA and CDR2 YNFKEQ. General observations from the study: Reportedly, matched ankylosing spondylitis synovial fluid was significantly enriched for disease-linked clones. Prior work had noted some motif variants in reactive arthritis blood and synovial fluid.

A word on this clonotype: Its antigen is unknown.

This clonotype originated in a male donor with ankylosing spondylitis. Sample: synovial fluid, either unsorted or a sorted T cell fraction (not recorded which). V usage is TRBV4-2 and J usage is TRBJ2-3, with D hard to call. CDR3 sequence: CASSQDLTSTDTQYF. The CDR3, as DNA: TGTGCCAGCAGCCAAGATCTGACTAGCACAGATACGCAGTATTTT.